The sequence of this TCR beta chain was determined in a study of blood T cell repertoires in COVID-19. Study information: Italy, Spain and the United States were the sources of the convalescent and acute COVID-19 samples.

Germline-derived CDR1 and CDR2 are MDHEN and SYDVKM. The ends were cut back, 4 bases at V and 8 bases at J, with 14 bases in the middle. The CDR3 spans 13 residues. Authors' methods: Researchers report that nucleated cell counts were estimated from reference gene primer amplification. Repertoires were generated with immunoSEQ multiplex PCR, while TCRdb's copy carries only in-frame clones and drops some. V and J calls and clone size are copied from that table; D and trimming were computed from the DNA. The data contain 320,000 or so clones, more than 75% of them singletons. Everyone who took part was roughly 18 to 89 years old, and they came from 24 US areas. Cohorts were assigned according to the clinical history that participants reported.

The receptor's source is a woman in her 30s who had recovered from COVID-19. The chain employs TRBV28 and TRBJ1-2; the D gene is possibly TRBD1 (5 bases). Sequencing input: PBMCs or T cells enriched from blood (not recorded which). CDR3 region: CASSSQGTEGYTF. The DNA of the CDR3 is TGTGCCAGCAGTTCTCAGGGAACGGAAGGCTACACCTTC.